The next 25 T cell receptor beta chains were all read from a single sample in a study of T-cell reconstitution after alpha-beta-depleted transplantation in children. The authors prepared the TCRbeta library with unique molecular identifiers. TCRdb ran MiXCR on the PCR reads and lists one entry per CDR3 protein. The sample includes about 340,000 distinct CDR3 sequences, 15% to 20% of them seen just once. Sequenced material: PBMCs, mostly from graft donor cells, taken 360 days after TCRalphabeta/CD19-depleted stem cell transplant. The receptor source for this set is a male patient aged 2-10 years who had a stem cell transplant for acute lymphoblastic leukemia, so the T cells may come from the graft donor.

This clonotype occurred a few times. The chain joins TRBV20-1 to TRBJ1-3; TRBD1 agrees at 10 bases. Germline CDR1 and CDR2: DFQATT and SNEGSKA (reference sequence). This CDR3 is 16 amino acids long. V dropped 6 bases and J dropped 2; count of bases not matched to a gene: 10. CDR3 sequence reads: CSALAGTGVPGNTIYF. The CDR3 DNA follows: TGCAGTGCGTTGGCCGGGACAGGGGTGCCTGGAAACACCATATATTTT.

The rearrangement links TRBV7-9 to TRBJ2-2; 10 nucleotides align to TRBD2. Germline CDR1 and CDR2: SEHNR and FQNEAQ (reference sequence). The CDR3 contains 17 residues. V lost 5 bases and J lost 6; bases outside the gene matches: 12. The CDR3 here is CASSKPSGSPTSGELFF. For the CDR3, the DNA is TGTGCCAGCAGCAAGCCTAGCGGGAGCCCGACGTCCGGGGAGCTGTTTTTT.

This clonotype showed up many times. The chain is built from TRBV12-3 or TRBV12-4 and TRBJ2-2, with 7 nucleotides matching TRBD2. V was pared by 6 bases and J by 4 bases, with 11 bases of the junction left unmatched. CDR3 size: 16 residues. The CDR3 nucleotides are TGTGCCAGCAGAATAAGCGGGGAGTGGAGCACCGGGGAGCTGTTTTTT. This gives the protein CASRISGEWSTGELFF.

The CDR3 reads CASSLRQGVDTQYF. The CDR3 bases are TGTGCCAGCAGCTTACGGCAGGGGGTAGATACGCAGTATTTT. The V gene is TRBV7-3, the J gene TRBJ2-3; TRBD1 matches 7 bases. The CDR3 is 14 residues long. Looked up from germline, CDR1 is SGHTA and CDR2 is FQGTGA. V trimming: 2 bases; J trimming: 5 bases; junction bases outside the gene matches: 4.

V gene TRBV5-1 combines with J gene TRBJ2-2, with TRBD1 matching 8 bases. Trimming cost V 4 bases and J 1 base; bases outside gene matches: 6. The CDR3 extends over 16 amino acids. The germline V gene encodes CDR1 SGHRS and CDR2 YFSETQ. CDR3 amino acids: CASSPGQGLNTGELFF. CDR3 DNA: TGCGCCAGCAGCCCAGGACAGGGTCTGAACACCGGGGAGCTGTTTTTT.

J is TRBJ2-7 and V is TRBV7-6; 10 nucleotides line up with TRBD1. V shed 3 bases and J 2 bases; nucleotides not matched to a gene: 10. The CDR3 spans 17 residues. Germline V gives CDR1 SGHVS, CDR2 FNYEAQ. CDR3 DNA: TGTGCCAGCAGCTTGGTTGACAGGGGGCGTTATCCCTACGAGCAGTACTTC. Its translation: CASSLVDRGRYPYEQYF. The full variable domain, in which reference TRBV7-6 and TRBJ2-7 provide the parts outside the CDR3, is GAGVSQSPRYKVTKRGQDVALRCDPISGHVSLYWYRQALGQGPEFLTYFNYEAQQDKSGLPNDRFSAERPEGSISTLTIQRTEQRDSAMYRCASSLVDRGRYPYEQYFGPGTRLTVT.

This clonotype was found many times. The DNA of the CDR3 is TGTGCCAGCAGTTACGGATACCCGAACACCGGGGAGCTGTTTTTT. It specifies CASSYGYPNTGELFF. The V and J genes are TRBV6-5 and TRBJ2-2; D remains unclear. The CDR3 has 15 amino acids. Germline values: CDR1 MNHEY, CDR2 SVGAGI. The ends were cut back, 2 bases at V and 0 bases at J, with 7 bases in the middle.

The J gene is TRBJ1-4, the V gene TRBV28; 9 bases align to TRBD1. Germline V CDR1 and CDR2: MDHEN, SYDVKM. With 5 bases clipped from V and 5 bases from J, the junction kept 3 bases outside the gene matches. CDR3 length: 14 amino acids. In DNA form, the CDR3 reads TGTGCCAGCAGTACGACAGGGGGGAATGAAAAACTGTTTTTT. Its protein is CASSTTGGNEKLFF.

This clonotype was recorded at least ten times. The chain is built from TRBV5-8 and TRBJ2-5; 7 bases are shared with TRBD2. The CDR3 has 17 amino acids. The germline V gene has CDR1 SGHTS and CDR2 YDEGEE. V was clipped by 1 base and J by 2 bases; unmatched bases: 11. The CDR3 DNA reads TGTGCCAGCAGCTTGAGGTTGGCTAGCGGTTTACAAGAGACCCAGTACTTC. Its translation: CASSLRLASGLQETQYF.

Only a few counts were recorded for this clonotype. V and J are TRBV11-1 and TRBJ2-7; 8 bases map to TRBD1. Germline CDR1 SGHAT, CDR2 FQDESV (reference sequence). There are 13 residues in the CDR3. V shed 1 base and J 8 bases; nucleotides not matched to a gene: 4. DNA for the CDR3: TGTGCCAGCAGCTTAGGGACAGGGTCGAAGCAGTACTTC. Its translation: CASSLGTGSKQYF.

V gene TRBV10-3 combines with J gene TRBJ2-2; D possibly matches TRBD1 or TRBD2 (5 bases each). Trimming left V 11 bases short and J 2 bases short, with 15 bases between. CDR3 length: 14 residues. CDR1 ENHRY and CDR2 SYGVKD come from the germline V gene. The DNA for the CDR3 is TGTGCCTCCGGGGCCCTACCAAACACCGGGGAGCTGTTTTTT. Translation: CASGALPNTGELFF.

This clonotype was detected many times. The rearrangement links TRBV12-3 or TRBV12-4 to TRBJ2-4; possible D gene TRBD2, 6 bases. Trimming pared 7 bases from V and 5 bases from J, leaving 18 bases between. The CDR3 contains 15 residues. For the CDR3, the DNA is TGTGCCAGCAACCCGAGCACCGGGAGAGAAAACATTCAGTACTTC. It codes for CASNPSTGRENIQYF.

This clonotype was seen a handful of times. This sequence joins TRBV3-1 and TRBJ2-1, with D unresolved. The V end was cut by 4 bases, the J end by 5 bases, with 9 bases between. The CDR3 loop spans 13 amino acids. Looked up from germline, CDR1 is LGHDT and CDR2 is YNNKEL (reference sequence). DNA of the CDR3: TGTGCCAGCAGCCGCCAAGGGAACAATGAGCAGTTCTTC. Its translation: CASSRQGNNEQFF.

This clonotype appeared a few times. The CDR3 DNA follows: TGTGCCAGCAGCTTCCGGACAGGGGGCGTCTCACCCCTCCACTTT. Residues: CASSFRTGGVSPLHF. V is TRBV7-9 and J is TRBJ1-6; 11 bases match TRBD1. The CDR3 loop spans 15 amino acids. Germline lookup yields CDR1 SEHNR and CDR2 FQNEAQ (reference sequence). J was trimmed by 10 bases and V by 3 bases; bases with no gene match: 5.

This clonotype was counted many times. The V call is TRBV7-9, the J call TRBJ2-3; TRBD1 aligns across 7 bases. J lost 0 bases, V lost 5 bases, and 5 bases had no gene match. This CDR3 is built from 15 residues. CDR1 SEHNR and CDR2 FQNEAQ come from the germline V gene (reference sequence). The CDR3 here is CASSRPGQSTDTQYF. In DNA form, the CDR3 reads TGTGCCAGCAGCCGTCCGGGACAGAGCACAGATACGCAGTATTTT.

This clonotype has ten or more counts. The gene calls are TRBV28 and TRBJ2-7, with D perhaps TRBD1 (6 bases). This CDR3 is built from 16 residues. Trimming shortened V by 3 bases and J by 4 bases, and 19 bases separated the two germline ends. From germline, CDR1 is MDHEN and CDR2 SYDVKM. CDR3 sequence reads: CASSFPIQGVRYEQYF. Here the CDR3 DNA reads TGTGCCAGCAGTTTCCCCATACAGGGCGTAAGGTACGAGCAGTACTTC. The whole variable domain, remainder taken from reference TRBV28 and TRBJ2-7, is DVKVTQSSRYLVKRTGEKVFLECVQDMDHENMFWYRQDPGLGLRLIYFSYDVKMKEKGDIPEGYSVSREKKERFSLILESASTNQTSMYLCASSFPIQGVRYEQYFGPGTRLTVT.

This clonotype occurred many times. The chain employs TRBV4-1 and TRBJ2-7, with D perhaps matching TRBD2 (5 bases). The CDR3 runs to 15 residues. V was clipped by 1 base and J by 2 bases, with 12 bases between them. Germline V gives CDR1 MGHRA, CDR2 YSYEKL. The CDR3 nucleotides read TGCGCCAGCAGCCAAGGATTCCCCGGGGCCTACGAGCAGTACTTC. It yields the protein CASSQGFPGAYEQYF.

This chain connects TRBV12-3 or TRBV12-4 to TRBJ2-7; D might be TRBD2 (5 bases). V was trimmed by 6 bases and J by 0 bases, leaving 12 bases between them. CDR3 length: 14 amino acids. This CDR3 reads CASRRERSSYEQYF. CDR3 sequence (DNA): TGTGCCAGCAGACGAGAGCGGAGCTCCTACGAGCAGTACTTC.

This clonotype was counted between two and nine times. For the CDR3, the DNA is TGCAGTGCTAGAGTGAGATCTAGCACAGATACGCAGTATTTT. This codes for CSARVRSSTDTQYF. This chain links TRBV20-1 with TRBJ2-3, with unresolved D. The germline V and J ends were trimmed by 1 base and 0 bases, with 8 bases remaining between them. CDR3 length: 14 amino acids. Germline loops: CDR1 DFQATT, CDR2 SNEGSKA (reference sequence).

The chain recombines TRBV20-1 with TRBJ1-1; D perhaps matches TRBD1 (6 bases). This CDR3 spans 13 amino acids. V gave up 6 bases and J gave up 5 bases, with 16 bases separating them. Germline V gene data show CDR1 as DFQATT and CDR2 as SNEGSKA (reference sequence). The CDR3 DNA is TGCAGTGCCAAAGGGGGGGTAGGAACTGAAGCTTTCTTT. It is translated as CSAKGGVGTEAFF.

This chain joins TRBV6-5 and TRBJ2-7; a weak D match, TRBD2 (6 bases). V lost 2 bases and J lost 2, with 13 bases in between. Germline assignment: CDR1 MNHEY and CDR2 SVGAGI. CDR3 size: 15 residues. The CDR3 here is CASSYGGGRTYEQYF. The CDR3, as DNA: TGTGCCAGCAGTTACGGTGGAGGGCGTACCTACGAGCAGTACTTC.

This clonotype has just a few counts. The V gene is TRBV4-3, the J gene TRBJ2-7; D might be TRBD1 or TRBD2, each matching 5 bases. Between the trimmed V and J ends, which lost 0 bases and 4 bases, there was a span of 13 bases. The CDR3 extends over 15 amino acids. CDR1 and CDR2 from the germline V gene are LGHNA and YSLEER. The CDR3: CASSQDRGDPYEQYF. Here the CDR3 DNA reads TGCGCCAGCAGCCAAGATCGTGGGGACCCTTACGAGCAGTACTTC.

This clonotype turned up a few times. The V call is TRBV20-1, the J call TRBJ2-5, with 10 bases that match TRBD1. Germline assignment: CDR1 DFQATT and CDR2 SNEGSKA (reference sequence). The CDR3 is 13 residues long. Trimming removed 5 bases from V and 4 bases from J; junction bases left unmatched: 4. The CDR3 spells CSALDRGLETQYF. In DNA form, the CDR3 reads TGCAGTGCTTTAGACAGGGGGCTAGAGACCCAGTACTTC.

This rearrangement joins TRBV9 to TRBJ2-5; TRBD2 might be the D (5 bases). CDR1 is SGDLS and CDR2 is YYNGEE in the germline V gene. V lost 1 base and J lost 2, with 9 bases in between. This CDR3 has 14 residues. CDR3 sequence reads: CASSVSREQETQYF. For the CDR3, the DNA is TGTGCCAGCAGCGTAAGCCGGGAACAAGAGACCCAGTACTTC.

The chain carries TRBV20-1 and TRBJ2-2; 7 bases line up with TRBD2. V lost 3 bases to trimming and J lost 2 bases; unmatched junction nucleotides: 6. Germline V lookup: CDR1 DFQATT, CDR2 SNEGSKA (reference sequence). The CDR3 covers 15 residues. The CDR3 loop reads CSARTGLRNTGELFF. In nucleotides, the CDR3 is TGCAGTGCTAGGACGGGACTAAGAAACACCGGGGAGCTGTTTTTT.